Included here is one T cell receptor (beta chain) sequence, with context. Its specificity is not known. This sample was included in a study of blood T cells in healthy people across ages. Study-level points and caveats: TCR beta diversity per million T cells fell roughly linearly with age.

Those donating, healthy Caucasian individuals from Russia, were aged roughly 6 to 90. Staff drew about 10 milliliters of peripheral blood from each donor. Sample-barcoded 5' priming and a J-beta primer mix drove a second PCR of 7 to 11 cycles. Tags on each cDNA molecule came from a template-switch adaptor with 12 random nucleotides. Using its own MiXCR run on the 5' RACE reads, TCRdb lists one record per CDR3 protein. This repertoire shows around 1,800,000 distinct CDR3 sequences, roughly two fifths found once; its top ten account for roughly 23%. The CDR3 consists of 13 residues. Trimming removed 5 bases at V and 10 bases at J, with 18 bases between. Germline V gene data show CDR1 as SQVTM and CDR2 as ANQGSEA.

The chain joins TRBV29-1 to TRBJ2-1; D is perhaps TRBD1 (5 bases). The sequence was collected from a human donor in good health. The material sequenced was blood. The CDR3 sequence: CSVRRQHTYEQFF. The CDR3 DNA is TGCAGCGTTAGAAGACAGCATACCTACGAGCAGTTCTTC.